Shown below are 11 T cell receptor beta chains from a single sample sequenced in a study of cytomegalovirus exposure and HLA in healthy donors. This PCR relied on a set of 60 Vbeta primers and 13 Jbeta primers. Produced via immunoSEQ multiplex PCR; TCRdb's table is partial and in-frame only. This sample has about 190,000 clones, with approximately 81% found just once. The specimen was PBMCs. Receptor source: a woman under 30 in good health and CMV-seropositive.

This clone was detected once. The chain has TRBV5-6 and TRBJ2-5, with 8 bases that match TRBD1. The V and J ends lost 4 bases and 2 bases, in that order; junction bases with no gene match: 4. The germline V gene has CDR1 SGHDT and CDR2 YYEEEE. The CDR3 is 14 residues long. CDR3 amino acids: CASSLRTGQETQYF. CDR3 DNA: TGTGCCAGCAGCCTAAGGACAGGGCAAGAGACCCAGTACTTC.

The genes are TRBV30 and TRBJ1-1; D gene unclear. The germline V and J ends were trimmed by 1 base and 3 bases, with 9 bases remaining between them. The CDR3 sequence is 13 residues long. Germline assignment: CDR1 GTSNPN and CDR2 SVGIG (reference sequence). The CDR3 bases are TGTGCCTGGAGTGAAGAACGGGACACTGAAGCTTTCTTT. It codes for CAWSEERDTEAFF.

The J gene is TRBJ2-2, the V gene TRBV7-6, with 8 bases lining up with TRBD1. Germline V gene data show CDR1 as SGHVS and CDR2 as FNYEAQ. This CDR3 is built from 16 residues. V was clipped by 1 base and J by 3 bases; unmatched bases: 4. The CDR3 coding sequence is TGTGCCAGCAGCTTAGTGACAGGGGAATACACCGGGGAGCTGTTTTTT. Translating gives CASSLVTGEYTGELFF.

The chain is built from TRBV5-1 and TRBJ2-2, with a weak D call TRBD2 (6 bases). CDR1 is SGHRS and CDR2 is YFSETQ in the germline V gene. The V end lost 4 bases, the J end lost 6 bases, and 16 bases lay between the germline ends. This CDR3 is built from 15 residues. CDR3 in amino acids: CASSPWAGLAGELFF. The CDR3 DNA sequence: TGCGCCAGCAGCCCATGGGCGGGGTTAGCCGGGGAGCTGTTTTTT. The full variable domain, rest sourced from reference TRBV5-1 and TRBJ2-2, is KAGVTQTPRYLIKTRGQQVTLSCSPISGHRSVSWYQQTPGQGLQFLFEYFSETQRNKGNFPGRFSGRQFSNSRSEMNVSTLELGDSALYLCASSPWAGLAGELFFGEGSRLTVL.

This chain uses TRBV7-6 with TRBJ1-4; 7 positions agree with TRBD1. The length of the CDR3 is 15 residues. J was trimmed by 6 bases and V by 1 base; bases with no gene match: 5. Germline V gene lookup returns CDR1 SGHVS and CDR2 FNYEAQ. The DNA for the CDR3 is TGTGCCAGCAGCTTAGGGCCAGGGGGAGATGAAAAACTGTTTTTT. Its protein is CASSLGPGGDEKLFF.

This clone has a single count. The chain links TRBV7-2 to TRBJ1-1; D remains ambiguous. The V and J ends lost 2 bases and 11 bases respectively, with 9 bases between them. The V gene's germline CDR1 is SGHTA and CDR2 FQGNSA. The CDR3 runs 11 residues. The CDR3 sequence: CASSLNRVAFF. The CDR3, as DNA: TGTGCCAGCAGCTTAAATCGAGTTGCTTTCTTT.

The J gene is TRBJ2-7, the V gene TRBV28; 10 positions match TRBD1. This CDR3 is built from 14 residues. V lost 8 bases and J lost 0; bases outside the gene matches: 4. The V gene's germline CDR1 is MDHEN and CDR2 SYDVKM. The CDR3 coding sequence is TGTGCCAGCTGGGACAGGGGCTCCTCCTACGAGCAGTACTTC. This codes for CASWDRGSSYEQYF.

The chain has TRBV6-5 and TRBJ2-7, with D tentatively TRBD1 (6 bases). V was shortened by 6 bases and J by 4 bases, with 10 bases between the two germline ends. Germline CDR1 MNHEY, CDR2 SVGAGI. The CDR3 is made up of 12 amino acids. This CDR3 is CASSHQGYEQYF. CDR3 bases: TGTGCCAGCAGCCACCAGGGGTACGAGCAGTACTTC.

This chain uses TRBV13 with TRBJ1-2, with D possibly being TRBD1 (6 bases). Deletions cut 4 bases from V and 0 bases from J, with 9 bases between. The length of the CDR3 is 14 residues. Germline V gene lookup returns CDR1 PRHDT and CDR2 FYEKMQ (reference sequence). CDR3 DNA sequence: TGTGCCAGCAGCTACGGACAGACTAACTATGGCTACACCTTC. It is translated as CASSYGQTNYGYTF.

The chain recombines TRBV6-4 with TRBJ2-1; 10 nucleotides line up with TRBD2. Germline V lookup: CDR1 MRHNA, CDR2 SNTAGT. The J segment lost 6 bases and the V segment lost 2 bases, leaving 7 bases of the junction unmatched. This CDR3 has 16 amino acids. DNA for the CDR3: TGTGCCAGCAGTGACACTCTAGCGGGGGAGGTCAATGAGCAGTTCTTC. It codes for CASSDTLAGEVNEQFF.

This clone was found once. The V call is TRBV7-2, the J call TRBJ1-4; perhaps TRBD1 as D (6 bases). CDR1 SGHTA and CDR2 FQGNSA come from the germline V gene. There are 14 residues in the CDR3. V was cut by 3 bases and J by 6 bases, with 11 bases left in between. The CDR3 reads CASSLGGGYEKLFF. CDR3 DNA sequence: TGTGCCAGCAGCTTGGGAGGGGGTTATGAAAAACTGTTTTTT.